This TCR beta chain was observed in a study of T cell responses to AZD1222 COVID-19 vaccine. This CDR3 has 14 amino acids. Points from the study as a whole: Baseline testing showed seropositivity in only six AZD1222 recipients. Females outnumbered males among donors, who were mostly white British; clonal diversity was possibly underestimated. Reports indicate that nearly half of spike-specific TCRs are directed at unmutated variant regions.

With respect to this clone: The antigen is not known.

The method was immunoSEQ multiplex PCR; TCRdb's version includes in-frame clones alone and lacks a portion of them. In the table there are some 83,000 clones, roughly 82% of which are singletons. The V call is TRBV21-1, the J call TRBJ1-6. TRBV21-1 is a listed pseudogene. The starting material was peripheral blood, obtained on day 0 of AZD1222 vaccination. The origin of this receptor is an adult in good health. This chain's CDR3 is CASSKEGRLSPLHF. Written as DNA, the CDR3 is TGTGCCAGCAGCAAAGAGGGCAGGCTTTCACCCCTCCACTTT.